Each of the 18 T cell receptor beta chains below was sequenced from the same sample in a study of T cells in Graves' hyperthyroidism and ophthalmopathy (dated by TCRdb to between 2018 and 2020). The method behind the library was multiplex PCR. The sequencer was an Illumina HiSeq 2000. Amplification of TCR beta CDR3 regions was carried out from RNA transcripts. The TCR CDR3 was subjected to a first round of RT-PCR using the HTBI primer set and the Qiagen OneStep RT-PCR kit. The raw public data were reprocessed by TCRdb itself: fastp quality trimming at Q25, MiXCR clonotype calling, in-frame beta chains only. Identical CDR3 protein sequences are pooled into one entry, listed with their most common genes and DNA. The sample data list some 580,000 distinct CDR3 sequences, and around 15% of these were observed just once. The ten largest clones add up to roughly 3.5% of the sample. The sequenced sample consisted of blood. Receptor source: a woman aged 40 to 50 with Graves' ophthalmopathy.

This clonotype was observed a handful of times. The chain recombines TRBV29-1 with TRBJ2-3, with 7 nucleotides matching TRBD2. With V trimmed by 7 bases and J by 0 bases, 7 bases remained unmatched. Germline values: CDR1 SQVTM, CDR2 ANQGSEA. The CDR3 consists of 14 residues. CDR3 loop: CSGRLALSTDTQYF. CDR3 sequence (DNA): TGCAGCGGCAGACTAGCCCTTAGCACAGATACGCAGTATTTT.

This clonotype came up many times. The rearrangement uses TRBV3-1 and TRBJ1-5; a possible D gene is TRBD1 (5 bases). The CDR3 is 14 amino acids. Trimming removed 0 bases from V and 6 bases from J, with 9 bases in between. Germline values: CDR1 LGHDT, CDR2 YNNKEL (reference sequence). CDR3: CASSQDRGIQPQHF. CDR3 coding DNA: TGTGCCAGCAGCCAAGATCGGGGGATTCAGCCCCAGCATTTT.

This clonotype was observed a handful of times. The rearrangement joins TRBV20-1 to TRBJ2-1, with 12 bases aligning to TRBD2. Germline-derived CDR1 and CDR2 are DFQATT and SNEGSKA (reference sequence). The CDR3 loop spans 16 amino acids. V lost 1 base and J lost 5; bases outside the gene matches: 6. CDR3 coding DNA: TGCAGTGCTAGAGCCCCTAGCGGGGGGGCCAACAATGAGCAGTTCTTC. Translation: CSARAPSGGANNEQFF.

The table lists this clonotype with a few counts. This chain links TRBV7-9 with TRBJ1-5; possibly TRBD1 for D (6 bases). CDR1 SEHNR and CDR2 FQNEAQ come from the germline V gene (reference sequence). The ends were cut back, 5 bases at V and 7 bases at J, with 15 bases in the middle. The CDR3 runs to 14 residues. The CDR3 region has the DNA TGTGCCAGCAGCCAATCCAGTGGGGGCCAGCCCCAGCATTTT. This encodes CASSQSSGGQPQHF.

The sample holds many counts of this clonotype. The rearrangement joins TRBV12-3 or TRBV12-4 to TRBJ2-1; D unresolved. CDR3 length: 16 residues. Between the trimmed V and J ends, which lost 5 bases and 0 bases, there was a span of 14 bases. The CDR3 protein is CASSPREALSYNEQFF. CDR3 bases: TGTGCCAGCAGTCCCCGCGAGGCTCTCTCCTACAATGAGCAGTTCTTC.

CDR3 DNA sequence: TGCAGTGCTATTAGGGACAGGGGATACAATGAGCAGTTCTTC. As protein: CSAIRDRGYNEQFF. The chain carries TRBV20-1 and TRBJ2-1, with 10 positions matching TRBD1. V gave up 4 bases and J gave up 4 bases; unmatched junction bases: 4. This CDR3 contains 14 residues. Germline values: CDR1 DFQATT, CDR2 SNEGSKA (reference sequence).

This clonotype was seen ten or more times. J is TRBJ1-6 and V is TRBV30; TRBD1 might be the D (5 bases). V lost 2 bases to trimming and J lost 15 bases, with 11 bases between them. Germline V gene data show CDR1 as GTSNPN and CDR2 as SVGIG (reference sequence). The CDR3 loop spans 11 amino acids. CDR3 in amino acids: CAWSLGQLLHF. The CDR3 bases are TGTGCCTGGAGTTTGGGGCAACTCCTCCACTTT.

Only a few counts were recorded for this clonotype. CDR3 loop: CASSIGSGSGSDTQYF. In DNA form, the CDR3 reads TGTGCCAGTAGTATAGGGAGCGGGAGTGGGTCAGATACGCAGTATTTT. The rearrangement uses TRBV19 and TRBJ2-3; 8 bases agree with TRBD2. CDR1 LNHDA and CDR2 SQIVND come from the germline V gene (reference sequence). Losses at the gene ends were 1 base for V and 4 bases for J; bases not matched to a gene: 7. This CDR3 is 16 amino acids long.

This clonotype was seen at least ten times. The DNA of the CDR3 is TGCGCCAGCAGCTTGCGGCAGGGCTGGACTGAAGCTTTCTTT. It codes for CASSLRQGWTEAFF. This chain links TRBV5-1 with TRBJ1-1; TRBD1 might be the D (5 bases). V lost 1 base and J lost 5, with 12 bases in between. Germline V gene lookup returns CDR1 SGHRS and CDR2 YFSETQ. The length of the CDR3 is 14 residues.

The sample holds many counts of this clonotype. The gene calls are TRBV20-1 and TRBJ1-5, with D possibly matching TRBD1 (5 bases). This CDR3 comprises 14 residues. Trimming left V 3 bases short and J 2 bases short, with 11 bases between. CDR1 is DFQATT, CDR2 SNEGSKA, per germline (reference sequence). The CDR3 protein is CSASLSGRNQPQHF. The DNA for the CDR3 is TGCAGTGCTAGTTTGTCAGGGCGCAATCAGCCCCAGCATTTT.

This clonotype was seen many times. This chain joins TRBV3-1 and TRBJ2-7; D possibly corresponds to TRBD1 (6 bases). Between the trimmed V and J ends, which lost 6 bases and 2 bases, there was a span of 11 bases. This CDR3 is 13 amino acids long. Per the germline V gene, CDR1 is LGHDT and CDR2 is YNNKEL (reference sequence). The chain's CDR3 is CASRPQGTYEQYF. In DNA, the CDR3 is TGTGCCAGCAGACCTCAGGGGACCTACGAGCAGTACTTC.

This clonotype was recorded at least ten times. The chain is built from TRBV15 and TRBJ1-1, with D possibly being TRBD1 (5 bases). CDR1 and CDR2 (germline): LNHNV, YYDKDF (reference sequence). The V end lost 1 base, the J end lost 2 bases, and 8 bases lay between the germline ends. This CDR3 is 14 amino acids long. CDR3 nucleotide sequence: TGTGCCACCAGCAGAGCTACAGGAAACACTGAAGCTTTCTTT. Its protein product is CATSRATGNTEAFF.

This clonotype was seen at least ten times. The CDR3 sequence is CASSESAGVLGEQFF. The CDR3 DNA is TGTGCCAGCAGTGAATCAGCGGGAGTGCTAGGTGAGCAGTTCTTC. The gene calls are TRBV2 and TRBJ2-1, with 8 bases lining up with TRBD2. The CDR3 sequence is 15 residues long. V shed 2 bases, J shed 9 bases, and the junction held 9 bases outside the gene matches. Germline V CDR1 and CDR2: SNHLY, FYNNEI.

This clonotype was seen at least ten times. The chain combines TRBV28 with TRBJ1-1; tentatively, D is TRBD1 (5 bases). Trimming stripped 5 bases from V and 1 base from J, with 17 bases between. Germline CDR1 MDHEN, CDR2 SYDVKM. CDR3 length equals 16 residues. CDR3 residues: CASSPLPGTGNTEAFF. CDR3 in DNA: TGTGCCAGCAGTCCACTACCCGGGACGGGGAACACTGAAGCTTTCTTT.

The chain's CDR3 is CSARAGTSGRGETQYF. CDR3 DNA sequence: TGCAGTGCTAGAGCCGGGACTAGCGGGAGAGGAGAGACCCAGTACTTC. This rearrangement joins TRBV20-1 to TRBJ2-5; 14 bases match TRBD2. The CDR3 totals 16 residues. The trim removed 1 base at V and 4 bases at J, leaving 5 bases unmatched. Germline V gene lookup returns CDR1 DFQATT and CDR2 SNEGSKA (reference sequence).

The chain joins TRBV5-1 to TRBJ1-4; D is ambiguous. The CDR3 loop spans 14 amino acids. V was shortened by 4 bases and J by 0 bases, with 7 bases between the two germline ends. Germline CDR1 is SGHRS and CDR2 is YFSETQ. CDR3 region: CASSPQTTNEKLFF. CDR3 nucleotide sequence: TGCGCCAGCAGCCCCCAGACAACTAATGAAAAACTGTTTTTT.

Regarding this clonotype: A much larger clone sits a single nucleotide away, making a read error possible. This rearrangement joins TRBV5-1 to TRBJ1-1, with TRBD1 matching over 7 bases. Germline assignment: CDR1 SGHRS and CDR2 YFSETQ. The CDR3 has 14 residues. The CDR3 DNA sequence: TGCGCCAGCAGCTTGACGGACAGGAACACTGAAGCTCTCTTT. Its translation is CASSLTDRNTEALF.

This clonotype was counted only a few times. The chain links TRBV6-2 or TRBV6-3 to TRBJ2-1; 8 bases are shared with TRBD1. There are 17 residues in the CDR3. Germline lookup yields CDR1 MNHEY and CDR2 SVGEGT. V lost 0 bases to trimming and J lost 5 bases; unmatched junction nucleotides: 9. In DNA, the CDR3 is TGTGCCAGCAGTTACTCGAGGTGGCAGGGGGCTGACAATGAGCAGTTCTTC. Its protein product is CASSYSRWQGADNEQFF.